This is a list of T cell receptor beta chains from one sample in a study of blood T cell repertoires in COVID-19. Profiling relied on immunoSEQ multiplex PCR, and the TCRdb table lists in-frame clones only, not all of them. The data contain about 270,000 clones, approximately 89% of them singletons. The specimen was peripheral blood. These receptors were collected from a woman in her forties or fifties with acute or convalescent COVID-19. The CDR3 runs from the conserved cysteine through the conserved F or W. D genes are given only for firm matches. Expanded clones get a size class; other rows say once, few or many, or leave the size out.

TRBD1	.	TRBV24-1	TRBJ2-2	TGTGCCACCAGTGATCCGGGACAGGGAGACACCGGGGAGCTGTTTTTT	CATSDPGQGDTGELFF
.	once	TRBV11-3	TRBJ1-4	TGTGCCAGCAGCTTTAGGGGGAATAATGAAAAACTGTTTTTT	CASSFRGNNEKLFF
TRBD1	.	TRBV5-1	TRBJ1-2	TGCGCCAGCAGCTCAGGGACAGCTAGTAACTATGGCTACACCTTC	CASSSGTASNYGYTF
TRBD1	.	TRBV28	TRBJ1-1	TGTGCCAGCAGTATAGCAGGGGGCGTCGGGTATACTGAAGCTTTCTTT	CASSIAGGVGYTEAFF
TRBD1	.	TRBV28	TRBJ1-4	TGTGCCAGCAGTTTTCGGACAGGAGGAGAAAAACTGTTTTTT	CASSFRTGGEKLFF
TRBD1	.	TRBV27	TRBJ1-2	TGTGCCAGCAGTTTACAGGGGGCGGATGGCTACACCTTC	CASSLQGADGYTF
TRBD2	.	TRBV9	TRBJ2-7	TGTGCCAGCAGCGTAGGGACTAGCGGGATGGGGGAGCAGTACTTC	CASSVGTSGMGEQYF
.	.	TRBV4-1	TRBJ1-4	TGCGCCAGCAGCCACTCAGGTCGCAGAGCTAATGAAAAACTGTTTTTT	CASSHSGRRANEKLFF
TRBD1	.	TRBV7-9	TRBJ2-2	TGTGCCAGCAGCCCACCCCTAGGACAGGACCACACCGGGGAGCTGTTTTTT	CASSPPLGQDHTGELFF
TRBD1	.	TRBV27	TRBJ1-2	TGTGCCAGCAGTCTAACAGGGGGCGTTAGCTATGGCTACACCTTC	CASSLTGGVSYGYTF
.	once	TRBV28	TRBJ2-3	TGTGCCAGCAGTTTAGTTCCATCTAGACCCCGGAGCACAGATACGCAGTATTTT	CASSLVPSRPRSTDTQYF
.	.	TRBV21-1	TRBJ1-5	TGTGCCAGCACCATAAGAAAGACAGTCCCGGGGGGGAACCATCAGCCCCAGCATTTT	CASTIRKTVPGGNHQPQHF
TRBD2	.	TRBV7-9	TRBJ2-7	TGTGCCAGCAGCTTAAAAGCTAGCGGGAGACCCTCCTACGAGCAGTACTTC	CASSLKASGRPSYEQYF
TRBD2	few	TRBV7-2	TRBJ2-2	TGTGCCAGCAGCTTAGCCCCGGGACTAGCATTGGACACCGGGGAGCTGTTTTTT	CASSLAPGLALDTGELFF
TRBD1	once	TRBV5-5	TRBJ1-3	TGTGCCAGCAGCAGGGGACAGGACTCTGGAAACACCATATATTTT	CASSRGQDSGNTIYF
.	many	TRBV15	TRBJ2-3	TGTGCCACCAGCAGAGATCAATCGGCGGAGACGCAGTATTTT	CATSRDQSAETQYF
.	.	TRBV27	TRBJ1-5	TGTGCCAGCAGTTTAGGGACACGGGGGCCCCAGCATTTT	CASSLGTRGPQHF
TRBD2	.	TRBV7-2	TRBJ2-7	TGTGCCAGCAGCCGGAACCGAGCGGGAGGCTACGAGCAGTACTTC	CASSRNRAGGYEQYF
.	.	TRBV14	TRBJ1-2	TGTGCCAGCAGCCGAGGACTTACCTCAGGCTACACCTTC	CASSRGLTSGYTF
TRBD2	.	TRBV29-1	TRBJ2-1	TGCAGCGTTGAGGGTGGCGGGAGAGTCAATGAGCAGTTCTTC	CSVEGGGRVNEQFF
.	.	TRBV5-4	TRBJ2-3	TGTGCCAGCAGCCAGGCGATTTGGTCCGGAAGCACAGATACGCAGTATTTT	CASSQAIWSGSTDTQYF
TRBD1	.	TRBV5-1	TRBJ2-7	TGCGCCAGCAGCTTGGGGGACAGGGACGAGCAGTACTTC	CASSLGDRDEQYF
.	.	TRBV19	TRBJ1-1	TGTGCCAGTAGAACGTTCCGAGGCGAGGCTTTCTTT	CASRTFRGEAFF
.	once	TRBV7-2	TRBJ2-1	TGTGCCAGCAGCCGTGACTACCGCCTGGGGAATGAGCAGTTCTTC	CASSRDYRLGNEQFF
TRBD1	few	TRBV4-3	TRBJ1-2	TGCGCCAGCAGCCATTCACAGGGGGCGGGAGGCTACACCTTC	CASSHSQGAGGYTF
TRBD1	.	TRBV27	TRBJ1-4	TGTGCCAGCAGCCCAGAACAGGGGGCAACTAATGAAAAACTGTTTTTT	CASSPEQGATNEKLFF